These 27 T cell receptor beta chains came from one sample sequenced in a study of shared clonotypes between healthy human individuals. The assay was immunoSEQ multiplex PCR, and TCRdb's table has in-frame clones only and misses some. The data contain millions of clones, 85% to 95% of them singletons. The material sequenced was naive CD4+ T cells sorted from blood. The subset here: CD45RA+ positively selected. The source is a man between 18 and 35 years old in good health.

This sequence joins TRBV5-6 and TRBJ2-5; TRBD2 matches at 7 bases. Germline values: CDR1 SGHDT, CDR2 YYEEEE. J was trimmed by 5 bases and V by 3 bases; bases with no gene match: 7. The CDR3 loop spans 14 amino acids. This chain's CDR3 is CASSWRWGGETQYF. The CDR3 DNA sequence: TGTGCCAGCAGCTGGAGATGGGGGGGGGAGACCCAGTACTTC.

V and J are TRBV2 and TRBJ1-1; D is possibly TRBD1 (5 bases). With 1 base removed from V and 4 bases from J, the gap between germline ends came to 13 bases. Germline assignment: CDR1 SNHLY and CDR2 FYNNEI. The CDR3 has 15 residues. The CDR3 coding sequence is TGTGCCAGCAGTGAAGAAACAGGTACGGCCACTGAAGCTTTCTTT. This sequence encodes CASSEETGTATEAFF.

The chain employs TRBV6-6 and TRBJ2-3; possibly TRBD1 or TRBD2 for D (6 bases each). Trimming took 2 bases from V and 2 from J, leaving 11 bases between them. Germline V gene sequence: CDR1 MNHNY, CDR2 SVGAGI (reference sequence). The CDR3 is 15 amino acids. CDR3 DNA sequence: TGTGCCAGCAGTTACCTAGGGGGGATCACAGATACGCAGTATTTT. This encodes CASSYLGGITDTQYF.

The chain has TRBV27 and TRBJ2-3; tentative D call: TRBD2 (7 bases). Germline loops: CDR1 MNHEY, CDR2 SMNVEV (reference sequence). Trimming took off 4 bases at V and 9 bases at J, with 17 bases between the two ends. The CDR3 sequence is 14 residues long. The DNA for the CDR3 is TGTGCCAGCAGTTACCGGGGGGCCTTCGGGACGCAGTATTTT. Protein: CASSYRGAFGTQYF.

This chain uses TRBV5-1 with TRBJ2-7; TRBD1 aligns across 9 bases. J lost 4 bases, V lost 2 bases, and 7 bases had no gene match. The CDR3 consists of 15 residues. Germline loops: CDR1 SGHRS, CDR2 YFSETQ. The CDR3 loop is CASSLEGTGLYEQYF. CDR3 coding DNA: TGCGCCAGCAGCTTAGAGGGGACAGGGTTATACGAGCAGTACTTC.

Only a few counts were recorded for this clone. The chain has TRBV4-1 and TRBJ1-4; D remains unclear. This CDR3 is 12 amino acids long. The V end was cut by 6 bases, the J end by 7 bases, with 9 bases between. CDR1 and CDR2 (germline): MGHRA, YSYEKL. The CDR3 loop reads CASSLVGEKLFF. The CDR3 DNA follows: TGCGCCAGCAGTCTGGTAGGTGAAAAACTGTTTTTT.

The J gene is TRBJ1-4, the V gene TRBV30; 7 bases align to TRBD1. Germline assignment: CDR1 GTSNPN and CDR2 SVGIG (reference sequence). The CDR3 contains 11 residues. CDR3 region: CARGGFEKLFF. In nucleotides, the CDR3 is TGTGCACGAGGGGGCTTCGAAAAACTGTTTTTT.

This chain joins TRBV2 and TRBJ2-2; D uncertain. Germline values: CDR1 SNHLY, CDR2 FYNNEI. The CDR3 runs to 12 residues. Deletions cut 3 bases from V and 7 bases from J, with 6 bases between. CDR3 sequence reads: CASSDGVGELFF. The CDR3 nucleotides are TGTGCCAGCAGTGATGGAGTCGGGGAGCTGTTTTTT.

The CDR3 region is CASSARPGTSLTDTQYF. CDR3 DNA sequence: TGTGCCAGCAGCGCGAGGCCGGGGACTTCGCTAACAGATACGCAGTATTTT. The genes are TRBV9 and TRBJ2-3, with a possible D match to TRBD2 (6 bases). Germline assignment: CDR1 SGDLS and CDR2 YYNGEE. The CDR3 is 17 residues long. Trimming left V 3 bases short and J 3 bases short, with 20 bases between. The complete variable domain, with remaining parts taken from reference TRBV9 and TRBJ2-3, reads DSGVTQTPKHLITATGQRVTLRCSPRSGDLSVYWYQQSLDQGLQFLIQYYNGEERAKGNILERFSAQQFPDLHSELNLSSLELGDSALYFCASSARPGTSLTDTQYFGPGTRLTVL.

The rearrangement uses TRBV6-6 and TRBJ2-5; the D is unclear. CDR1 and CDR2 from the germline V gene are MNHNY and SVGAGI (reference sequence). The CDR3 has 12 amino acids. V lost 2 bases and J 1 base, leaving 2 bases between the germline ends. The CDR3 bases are TGTGCCAGCAGTTACCTCCAAGAGACCCAGTACTTC. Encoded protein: CASSYLQETQYF.

The chain's CDR3 is CASSPAGGKITDTQYF. DNA of the CDR3: TGTGCCAGCTCACCGGCGGGGGGTAAAATCACAGATACGCAGTATTTT. J is TRBJ2-3 and V is TRBV18, with TRBD2 matching 8 bases. The ends lost 3 bases at V and 2 bases at J; junction bases unmatched: 7. Germline values: CDR1 KGHSH, CDR2 LQKENI. There are 16 residues in the CDR3.

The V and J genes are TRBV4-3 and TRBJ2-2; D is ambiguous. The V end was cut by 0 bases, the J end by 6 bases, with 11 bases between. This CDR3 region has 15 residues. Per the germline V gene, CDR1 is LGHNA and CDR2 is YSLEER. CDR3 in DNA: TGCGCCAGCAGCCAAGATTTAGTGGTATCCGGGGAGCTGTTTTTT. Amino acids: CASSQDLVVSGELFF.

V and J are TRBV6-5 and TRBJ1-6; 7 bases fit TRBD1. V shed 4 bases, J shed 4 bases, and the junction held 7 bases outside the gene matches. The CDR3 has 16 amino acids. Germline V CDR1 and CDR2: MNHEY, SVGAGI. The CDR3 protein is CASSSRQGGYNSPLHF. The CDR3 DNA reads TGTGCCAGCAGTTCAAGACAGGGAGGATATAATTCACCCCTCCACTTT.

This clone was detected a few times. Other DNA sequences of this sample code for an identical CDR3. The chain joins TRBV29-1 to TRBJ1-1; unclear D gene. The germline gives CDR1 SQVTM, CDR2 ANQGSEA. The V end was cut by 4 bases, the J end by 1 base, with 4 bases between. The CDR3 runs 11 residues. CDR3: CSVVRNTEAFF. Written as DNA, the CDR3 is TGCAGCGTTGTTAGGAACACTGAAGCTTTCTTT.

The CDR3 nucleotides are TGTGCCAGCAGCCCCGAGGGCTACCCTAACTATGGCTACACCTTC. Protein sequence: CASSPEGYPNYGYTF. The chain combines TRBV14 with TRBJ1-2; D is uncertain. CDR3 length: 15 residues. The germline CDR1 and CDR2 sequences are SGHDN and FVKESK. The V end was cut by 4 bases, the J end by 0 bases, with 12 bases between.

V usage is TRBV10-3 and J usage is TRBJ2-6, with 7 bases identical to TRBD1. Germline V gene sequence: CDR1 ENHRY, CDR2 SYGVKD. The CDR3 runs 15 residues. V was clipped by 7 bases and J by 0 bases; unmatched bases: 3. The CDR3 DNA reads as TGTGCCATCACCCCAGGGGGCTCTGGGGCCAACGTCCTGACTTTC. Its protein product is CAITPGGSGANVLTF.

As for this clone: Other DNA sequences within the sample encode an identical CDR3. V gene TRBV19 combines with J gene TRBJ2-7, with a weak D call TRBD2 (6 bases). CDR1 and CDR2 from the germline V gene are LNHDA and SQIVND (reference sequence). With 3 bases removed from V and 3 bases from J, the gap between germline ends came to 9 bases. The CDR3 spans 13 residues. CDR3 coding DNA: TGTGCCAGTAGTATTGAGGGAGGCTACGAGCAGTACTTC. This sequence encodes CASSIEGGYEQYF. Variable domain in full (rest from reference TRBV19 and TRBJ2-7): DGGITQSPKYLFRKEGQNVTLSCEQNLNHDAMYWYRQDPGQGLRLIYYSQIVNDFQKGDIAEGYSVSREKKESFPLTVTSAQKNPTAFYLCASSIEGGYEQYFGPGTRLTVT.

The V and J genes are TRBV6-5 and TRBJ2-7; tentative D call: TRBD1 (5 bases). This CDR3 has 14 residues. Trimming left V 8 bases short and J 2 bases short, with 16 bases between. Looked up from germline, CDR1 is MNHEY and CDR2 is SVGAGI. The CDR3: CASSGHLSTYEQYF. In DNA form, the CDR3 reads TGTGCCAGCTCCGGACACCTAAGCACCTACGAGCAGTACTTC.

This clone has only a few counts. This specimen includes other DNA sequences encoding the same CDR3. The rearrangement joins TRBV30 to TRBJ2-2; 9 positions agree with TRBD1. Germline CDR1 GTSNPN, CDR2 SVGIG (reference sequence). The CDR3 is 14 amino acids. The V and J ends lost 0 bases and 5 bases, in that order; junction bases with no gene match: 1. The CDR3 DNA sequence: TGTGCCTGGAGTGTACAGGGGGCGACCGGGGAGCTGTTTTTT. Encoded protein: CAWSVQGATGELFF.

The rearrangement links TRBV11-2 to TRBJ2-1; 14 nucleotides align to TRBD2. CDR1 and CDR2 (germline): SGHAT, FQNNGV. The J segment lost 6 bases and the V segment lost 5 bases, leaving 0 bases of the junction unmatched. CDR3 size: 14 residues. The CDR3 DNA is TGTGCCAGCAGCGGACTAGCGGGGGGCAATGAGCAGTTCTTC. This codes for CASSGLAGGNEQFF.

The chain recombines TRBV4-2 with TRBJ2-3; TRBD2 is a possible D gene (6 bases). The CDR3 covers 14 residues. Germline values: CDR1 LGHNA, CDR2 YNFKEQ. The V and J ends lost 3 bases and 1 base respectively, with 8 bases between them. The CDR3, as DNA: TGTGCCAGCAGCCATGGAGGGGGCACAGATACGCAGTATTTT. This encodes CASSHGGGTDTQYF.

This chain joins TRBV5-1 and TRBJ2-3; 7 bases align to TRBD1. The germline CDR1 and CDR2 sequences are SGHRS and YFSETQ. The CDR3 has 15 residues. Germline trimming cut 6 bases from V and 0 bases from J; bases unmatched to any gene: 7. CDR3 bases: TGCGCCAGCAATAAGGAGGACAGGAGCACAGATACGCAGTATTTT. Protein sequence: CASNKEDRSTDTQYF.

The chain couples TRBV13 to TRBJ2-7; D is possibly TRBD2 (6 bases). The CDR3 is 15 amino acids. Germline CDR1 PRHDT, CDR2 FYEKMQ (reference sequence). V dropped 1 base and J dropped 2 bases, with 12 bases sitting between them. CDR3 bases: TGTGCCAGCAGCTTAGACGGCGGGGCAACCTACGAGCAGTACTTC. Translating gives CASSLDGGATYEQYF.

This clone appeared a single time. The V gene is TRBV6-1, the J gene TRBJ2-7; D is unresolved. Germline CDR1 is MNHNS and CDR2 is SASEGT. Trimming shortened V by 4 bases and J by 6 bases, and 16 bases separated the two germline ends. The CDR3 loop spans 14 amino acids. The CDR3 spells CASSGPRKGAEQYF. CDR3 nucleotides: TGTGCCAGCAGTGGACCCAGGAAGGGCGCCGAGCAGTACTTC.

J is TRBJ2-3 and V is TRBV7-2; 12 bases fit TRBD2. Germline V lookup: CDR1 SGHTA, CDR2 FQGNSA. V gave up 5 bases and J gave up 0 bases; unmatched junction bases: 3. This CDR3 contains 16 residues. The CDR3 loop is CASSRGTSGSTDTQYF. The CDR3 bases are TGTGCCAGCAGCCGAGGGACTAGCGGGAGCACAGATACGCAGTATTTT.

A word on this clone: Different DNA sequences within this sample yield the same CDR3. CDR3 sequence reads: CASSLGDGATNEKLFF. DNA of the CDR3: TGCGCCAGCAGCTTGGGCGACGGCGCAACTAATGAAAAACTGTTTTTT. The chain is built from TRBV5-1 and TRBJ1-4; D is undetermined. The CDR3 spans 16 residues. Germline V gene lookup returns CDR1 SGHRS and CDR2 YFSETQ. Trimming removed 0 bases at V and 0 bases at J, with 9 bases between.

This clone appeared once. The CDR3 region is CASSILVQSNQPQHF. In DNA form, the CDR3 reads TGTGCCAGTAGTATACTGGTCCAATCTAATCAGCCCCAGCATTTT. J is TRBJ1-5 and V is TRBV19; D is unclear. V was pared by 2 bases and J by 4 bases, with 12 bases between. Germline lookup yields CDR1 LNHDA and CDR2 SQIVND (reference sequence). This CDR3 has 15 amino acids. Filled out from reference TRBV19 and TRBJ1-5, the complete variable domain reads DGGITQSPKYLFRKEGQNVTLSCEQNLNHDAMYWYRQDPGQGLRLIYYSQIVNDFQKGDIAEGYSVSREKKESFPLTVTSAQKNPTAFYLCASSILVQSNQPQHFGDGTRLSIL.